The clone carrying this T cell receptor (beta chain) was detected a few times. The record originates from a study of blood T cells in healthy people across ages. Primers used in a second PCR of about 6 to 12 cycles were a sample-barcoded 5' primer and a J-beta primer mix. Using its own MiXCR run on the 5' RACE reads, TCRdb lists one record per CDR3 protein. The sample has about 1.4 million distinct CDR3 sequences, 59% seen once. This receptor was taken from a man aged 18 to 30 in good health. Sequenced input: blood.

The chain's CDR3 is CSVKSGLHSDEQYF. CDR3 coding DNA: TGCAGCGTTAAATCAGGCCTCCATTCAGACGAGCAGTACTTC. V is TRBV29-1 and J is TRBJ2-4; D unclear. With the DNA end fitting TRBJ2-7 better, the J assignment may be wrong. Germline CDR1 reads SQVTM; CDR2 reads ANQGSEA. CDR3 size: 14 residues.